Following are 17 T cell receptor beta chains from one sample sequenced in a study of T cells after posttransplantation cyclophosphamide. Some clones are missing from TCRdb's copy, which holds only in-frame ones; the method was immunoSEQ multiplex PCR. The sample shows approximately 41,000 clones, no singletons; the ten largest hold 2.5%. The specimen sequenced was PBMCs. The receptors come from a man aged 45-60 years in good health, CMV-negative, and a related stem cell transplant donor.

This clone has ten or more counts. DNA of the CDR3: TGTGCCAGCAGTTTATTCGGGAAAACTAATCCCCCGGGGGAGACCCAGTACTTC. Its protein is CASSLFGKTNPPGETQYF. This chain joins TRBV27 and TRBJ2-5; maybe TRBD2 (5 bases). There are 18 residues in the CDR3. Per germline, CDR1 MNHEY and CDR2 SMNVEV (reference sequence). V lost 1 base to trimming and J lost 5 bases, with 23 bases between them.

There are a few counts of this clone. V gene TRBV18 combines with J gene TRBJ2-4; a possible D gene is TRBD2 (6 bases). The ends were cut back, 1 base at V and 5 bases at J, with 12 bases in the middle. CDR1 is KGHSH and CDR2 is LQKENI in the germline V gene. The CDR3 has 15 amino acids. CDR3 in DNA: TGTGCCAGCTCACCACTGGCGGGGCCCGAAAACATTCAGTACTTC. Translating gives CASSPLAGPENIQYF. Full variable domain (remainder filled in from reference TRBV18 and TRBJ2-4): NAGVMQNPRHLVRRRGQEARLRCSPMKGHSHVYWYRQLPEEGLKFMVYLQKENIIDESGMPKERFSAEFPKEGPSILRIQQVVRGDSAAYFCASSPLAGPENIQYFGAGTRLSVL.

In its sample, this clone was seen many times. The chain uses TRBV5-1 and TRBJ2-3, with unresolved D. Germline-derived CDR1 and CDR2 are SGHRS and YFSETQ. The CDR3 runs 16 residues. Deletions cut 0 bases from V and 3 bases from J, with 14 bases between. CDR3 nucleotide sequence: TGCGCCAGCAGCTTGGGAGTGAGGATTGGAACAGATACGCAGTATTTT. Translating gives CASSLGVRIGTDTQYF.

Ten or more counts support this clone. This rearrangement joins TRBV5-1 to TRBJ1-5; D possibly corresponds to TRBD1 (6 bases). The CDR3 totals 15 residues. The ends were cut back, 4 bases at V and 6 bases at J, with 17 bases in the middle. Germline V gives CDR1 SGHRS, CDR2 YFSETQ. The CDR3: CASSIGQQDGQPQHF. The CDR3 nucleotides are TGCGCCAGCAGCATCGGACAGCAGGATGGTCAGCCCCAGCATTTT.

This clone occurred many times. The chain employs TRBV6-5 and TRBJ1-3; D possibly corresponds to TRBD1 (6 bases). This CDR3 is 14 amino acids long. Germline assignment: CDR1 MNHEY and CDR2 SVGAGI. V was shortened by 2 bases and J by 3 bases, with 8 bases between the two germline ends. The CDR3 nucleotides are TGTGCCAGCAGTTACGCAGGGGTTGGAAACACCATATATTTT. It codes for CASSYAGVGNTIYF.

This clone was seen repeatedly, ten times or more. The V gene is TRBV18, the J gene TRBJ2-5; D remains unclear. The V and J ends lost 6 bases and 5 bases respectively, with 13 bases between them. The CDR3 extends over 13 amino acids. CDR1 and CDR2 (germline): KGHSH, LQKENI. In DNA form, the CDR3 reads TGTGCCAGCTCTCCCGCCTTGCGCGAGACCCAGTACTTC. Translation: CASSPALRETQYF.

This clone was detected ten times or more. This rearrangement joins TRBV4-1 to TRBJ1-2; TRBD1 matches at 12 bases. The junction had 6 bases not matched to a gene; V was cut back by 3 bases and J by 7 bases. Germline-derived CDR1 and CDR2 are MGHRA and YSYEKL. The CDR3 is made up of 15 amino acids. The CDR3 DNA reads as TGCGCCAGCAGCCAGGCCGGGACAGGGGGCAGTGGCTACACCTTC. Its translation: CASSQAGTGGSGYTF.

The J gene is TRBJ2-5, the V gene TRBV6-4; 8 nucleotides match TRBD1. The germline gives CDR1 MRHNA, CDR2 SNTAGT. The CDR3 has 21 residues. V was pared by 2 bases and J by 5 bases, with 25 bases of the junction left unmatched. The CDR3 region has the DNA TGTGCCAGCAGTGACCTCTGTGTCCGAATACGCGCAGGGGGCTTAATGGAGACCCAGTACTTC. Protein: CASSDLCVRIRAGGLMETQYF.

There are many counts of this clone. The CDR3 sequence is CASSLGLAQETQYF. The CDR3 bases are TGTGCCAGCAGCTTAGGACTAGCTCAAGAGACCCAGTACTTC. The genes are TRBV7-2 and TRBJ2-5, with TRBD2 identical over 7 bases. Looked up from germline, CDR1 is SGHTA and CDR2 is FQGNSA. CDR3 length: 14 residues. V shed 1 base, J shed 2 bases, and the junction held 1 base outside the gene matches.

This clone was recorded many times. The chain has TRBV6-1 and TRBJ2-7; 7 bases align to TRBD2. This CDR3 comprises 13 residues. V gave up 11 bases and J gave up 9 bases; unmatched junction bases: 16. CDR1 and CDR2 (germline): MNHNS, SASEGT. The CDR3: CASESGGSRAQYF. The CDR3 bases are TGTGCCTCAGAATCGGGAGGAAGCCGCGCGCAGTACTTC.

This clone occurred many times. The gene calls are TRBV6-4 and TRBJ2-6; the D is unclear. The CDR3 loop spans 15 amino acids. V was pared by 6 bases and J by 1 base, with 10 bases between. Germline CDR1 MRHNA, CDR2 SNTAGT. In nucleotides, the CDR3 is TGTGCCAGCAGCCTAACCAATTCTGGGGCCAACGTCCTGACTTTC. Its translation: CASSLTNSGANVLTF.

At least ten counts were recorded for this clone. The CDR3 sequence: CASSAAAGGAYEQYF. The DNA for the CDR3 is TGTGCCAGCAGCGCGGCGGCGGGGGGCGCCTACGAGCAGTACTTC. The rearrangement uses TRBV7-3 and TRBJ2-7, with 8 nucleotides matching TRBD2. The CDR3 contains 15 residues. Per the germline V gene, CDR1 is SGHTA and CDR2 is FQGTGA. V shed 5 bases, J shed 2 bases, and the junction held 8 bases outside the gene matches.

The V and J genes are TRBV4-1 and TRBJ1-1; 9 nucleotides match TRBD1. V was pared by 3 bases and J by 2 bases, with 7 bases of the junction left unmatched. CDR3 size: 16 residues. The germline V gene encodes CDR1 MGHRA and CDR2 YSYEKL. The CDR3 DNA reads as TGCGCCAGCAGCCATTGGGGACAGGGTCCAAACACTGAAGCTTTCTTT. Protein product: CASSHWGQGPNTEAFF.

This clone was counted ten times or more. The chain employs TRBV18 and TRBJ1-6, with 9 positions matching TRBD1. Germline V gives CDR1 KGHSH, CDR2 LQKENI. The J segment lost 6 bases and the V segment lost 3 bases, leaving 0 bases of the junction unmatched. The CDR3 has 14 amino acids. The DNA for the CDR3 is TGTGCCAGCTCACCGACAGGGGGTAATTCACCCCTCCACTTT. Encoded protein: CASSPTGGNSPLHF.

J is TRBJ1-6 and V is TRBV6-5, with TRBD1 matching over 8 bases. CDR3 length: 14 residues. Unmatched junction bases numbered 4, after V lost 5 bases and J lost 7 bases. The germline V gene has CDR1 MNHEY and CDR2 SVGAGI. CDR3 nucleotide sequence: TGTGCCAGCAGTGTCCGGGACAGGAATTCACCCCTCCACTTT. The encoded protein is CASSVRDRNSPLHF.

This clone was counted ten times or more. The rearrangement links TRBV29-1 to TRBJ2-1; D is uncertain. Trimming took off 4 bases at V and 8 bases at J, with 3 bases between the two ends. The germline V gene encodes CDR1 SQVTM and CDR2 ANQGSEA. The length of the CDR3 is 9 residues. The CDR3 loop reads CSVGDEQFF. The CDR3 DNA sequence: TGCAGCGTTGGAGATGAGCAGTTCTTC.

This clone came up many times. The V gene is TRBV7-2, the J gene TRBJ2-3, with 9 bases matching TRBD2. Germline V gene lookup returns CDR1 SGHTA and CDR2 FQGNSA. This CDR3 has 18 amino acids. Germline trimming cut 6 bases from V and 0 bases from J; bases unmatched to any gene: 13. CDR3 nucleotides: TGTGCCAGCAGACCGGGGAGCGGGGGGCCCTCTAGCACAGATACGCAGTATTTT. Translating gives CASRPGSGGPSSTDTQYF.